The 28 T cell receptor beta chains in this list originate from one sample, sequenced in a study of CD8+CD57+ T cells in acquired aplastic anemia. Sequenced patients had shown CD8+CD57+ cell expansion by flow cytometry. Profiles of TCR beta VDJ and CDR3 were generated from a genomic DNA template. TCRdb redid the calling of the reads with MiXCR, one entry per CDR3 protein. The table has some 200,000 distinct CDR3 sequences, over 55% seen once; the top ten hold around 58%. The sample consisted of sorted CD4+, CD8+, or CD8+CD57+ T cells (not recorded which) from PBMCs. The receptor source for this set is a human donor with aplastic anemia.

The chain employs TRBV20-1 and TRBJ2-7, with D uncertain. The CDR3 totals 13 residues. In germline, CDR1 is DFQATT, CDR2 SNEGSKA (reference sequence). V was shortened by 0 bases and J by 0 bases, with 6 bases between the two germline ends. The chain's CDR3 is CSARERSSYEQYF. The DNA for the CDR3 is TGCAGTGCTAGAGAAAGGAGCTCCTACGAGCAGTACTTC.

This chain links TRBV19 with TRBJ2-2; maybe TRBD1 (5 bases). Between the trimmed V and J ends, which lost 3 bases and 7 bases, there was a span of 9 bases. This CDR3 comprises 13 residues. The V gene's germline CDR1 is LNHDA and CDR2 SQIVND (reference sequence). This CDR3 is CASSITGVGELFF. CDR3 nucleotides: TGTGCCAGTAGTATCACAGGCGTCGGGGAGCTGTTTTTT.

V and J are TRBV5-1 and TRBJ2-5; the match to TRBD1 covers 9 bases. The CDR3 is 13 residues long. J lost 6 bases, V lost 6 bases, and 6 bases had no gene match. CDR1 and CDR2 (germline): SGHRS, YFSETQ. Written as DNA, the CDR3 is TGCGCCAGCACCGGGACAGGGATTCAGACCCAGTACTTC. This gives the protein CASTGTGIQTQYF.

This clonotype was seen more than once but under ten times. V and J are TRBV7-2 and TRBJ2-7, with a possible D match to TRBD2 (6 bases). Germline V lookup: CDR1 SGHTA, CDR2 FQGNSA. The V end was cut by 6 bases, the J end by 6 bases, with 15 bases between. The CDR3 loop spans 13 amino acids. The CDR3 region is CASRHFGGVEQYF. In DNA, the CDR3 is TGTGCCAGCAGGCATTTTGGAGGGGTCGAGCAGTACTTC.

The chain links TRBV12-3 or TRBV12-4 to TRBJ1-6; 7 nucleotides match TRBD1. CDR3 length: 15 residues. V was pared by 4 bases and J by 7 bases, with 7 bases of the junction left unmatched. CDR3 nucleotides: TGTGCCAGCAGTTCCGTCGCGACAGGGAATTCACCCCTCCACTTT. Amino acid sequence: CASSSVATGNSPLHF.

This clonotype has only one observation. The chain has TRBV7-3 and TRBJ2-1; no definite D call. V lost 5 bases to trimming and J lost 5 bases, with 13 bases between them. CDR3 length: 14 residues. Germline CDR1 reads SGHTA; CDR2 reads FQGTGA. CDR3 in amino acids: CASSPSGWDNEQFF. CDR3 DNA: TGTGCCAGCAGCCCTTCAGGTTGGGACAATGAGCAGTTCTTC.

The chain joins TRBV10-3 to TRBJ2-3; unclear D gene. Germline V lookup: CDR1 ENHRY, CDR2 SYGVKD. This CDR3 has 12 residues. The V gene lost 4 bases and the J gene lost 6 bases, with 8 bases spanning the gap. The CDR3 here is CAISVNGDTQYF. Here the CDR3 DNA reads TGTGCCATCAGTGTTAATGGGGATACGCAGTATTTT.

This chain joins TRBV5-1 and TRBJ2-7; the D call may be TRBD1 or TRBD2 (5 bases each). Looked up from germline, CDR1 is SGHRS and CDR2 is YFSETQ. The V gene lost 0 bases and the J gene lost 4 bases, with 11 bases spanning the gap. The CDR3 has 14 residues. This CDR3 is CASSLGGTEYEQYF. The CDR3 DNA reads as TGCGCCAGCAGCTTGGGGGGGACGGAGTACGAGCAGTACTTC.

V usage is TRBV20-1 and J usage is TRBJ2-1, with 7 bases identical to TRBD1. The CDR3 covers 12 residues. The J segment lost 8 bases and the V segment lost 5 bases, leaving 6 bases of the junction unmatched. CDR1 is DFQATT, CDR2 SNEGSKA, per germline (reference sequence). The CDR3 spells CSAGGQAHEQFF. CDR3 in DNA: TGCAGTGCTGGAGGACAGGCACATGAGCAGTTCTTC.

V is TRBV25-1 and J is TRBJ2-7, with D possibly matching TRBD1 (5 bases). The CDR3 is 12 amino acids. Germline CDR1 is MGHDK and CDR2 is SYGVNS. Deletions cut 6 bases from V and 7 bases from J, with 13 bases between. CDR3 nucleotide sequence: TGTGCCAGCAGCTTCCAGGGCAGGGAGCAGTACTTC. Its translation: CASSFQGREQYF.

V and J are TRBV10-2 and TRBJ1-2; 9 bases fit TRBD1. Germline CDR1 reads WSHSY; CDR2 reads SAAADI. Unmatched junction bases numbered 7, after V lost 6 bases and J lost 5 bases. There are 14 residues in the CDR3. The chain's CDR3 is CASSDPTGGYGYTF. The DNA for the CDR3 is TGCGCCAGCAGCGACCCGACAGGGGGATATGGCTACACCTTC.

J is TRBJ1-1 and V is TRBV12-3 or TRBV12-4; D is undetermined. V gave up 5 bases and J gave up 0 bases, with 7 bases separating them. This CDR3 is built from 13 residues. CDR3 in DNA: TGTGCCAGCAGTCTTTACATGAACACTGAAGCTTTCTTT. Its protein is CASSLYMNTEAFF.

The chain combines TRBV18 with TRBJ1-1, with D unresolved. The CDR3 spans 16 residues. The germline gives CDR1 KGHSH, CDR2 LQKENI. Trimming removed 3 bases at V and 2 bases at J, with 16 bases between. CDR3 loop: CASSPKTVPGNTEAFF. CDR3 DNA: TGTGCCAGCTCACCCAAAACAGTTCCCGGAAACACTGAAGCTTTCTTT. Full variable domain (remainder filled in from reference TRBV18 and TRBJ1-1): NAGVMQNPRHLVRRRGQEARLRCSPMKGHSHVYWYRQLPEEGLKFMVYLQKENIIDESGMPKERFSAEFPKEGPSILRIQQVVRGDSAAYFCASSPKTVPGNTEAFFGQGTRLTVV.

The CDR3 is CASSLAASGRDTQYF. Here the CDR3 DNA reads TGCGCCAGCAGCTTGGCGGCTAGCGGTAGAGATACGCAGTATTTT. The chain joins TRBV5-1 to TRBJ2-3; 7 positions match TRBD2. V shed 0 bases, J shed 5 bases, and the junction held 6 bases outside the gene matches. CDR1 and CDR2 from the germline V gene are SGHRS and YFSETQ. CDR3 length equals 15 residues.

The CDR3, as DNA: TGTGCCTGGAGCACGGGGGGACAGTTAAATTCACCCCTCCACTTT. It specifies CAWSTGGQLNSPLHF. The chain has TRBV30 and TRBJ1-6; 7 nucleotides align to TRBD1. The V and J ends lost 3 bases and 7 bases, in that order; junction bases with no gene match: 9. The germline CDR1 and CDR2 sequences are GTSNPN and SVGIG (reference sequence). The CDR3 totals 15 residues. The variable domain in full, with the rest retrieved from reference TRBV30 and TRBJ1-6, is SQTIHQWPATLVQPVGSPLSLECTVEGTSNPNLYWYRQAAGRGLQLLFYSVGIGQISSEVPQNLSASRPQDRQFILSSKKLLLSDSGFYLCAWSTGGQLNSPLHFGNGTRLTVT.

This clonotype was found a few times. The rearrangement joins TRBV6-6 to TRBJ2-5; D remains unclear. Germline CDR1 reads MNHNY; CDR2 reads SVGAGI (reference sequence). The V end was cut by 6 bases, the J end by 9 bases, with 14 bases between. This CDR3 has 12 residues. The chain's CDR3 is CASRTPGQPQYF. CDR3 bases: TGTGCCAGCAGGACCCCAGGTCAGCCCCAGTACTTC.

The V call is TRBV2, the J call TRBJ1-1, with a weak D call TRBD1 (5 bases). The CDR3 covers 11 residues. In germline, CDR1 is SNHLY, CDR2 FYNNEI. V was cut by 9 bases and J by 5 bases, with 10 bases left in between. The CDR3 protein is CARPGGTEAFF. CDR3 nucleotides: TGTGCCAGACCGGGGGGTACTGAAGCTTTCTTT.

This clonotype was seen only a few times. As the CDR3 is not closed by the conserved phenylalanine or tryptophan, this likely results from a read error. The genes are TRBV28 and TRBJ1-2; D unclear. The V end was cut by 6 bases, the J end by 6 bases, with 5 bases between. The CDR3 is made up of 10 amino acids. CDR1 and CDR2 from the germline V gene are MDHEN and SYDVKM. The CDR3 loop is CASSRDGYTL. In DNA, the CDR3 is TGTGCCAGCAGCCGGGATGGCTACACCCTC.

This clonotype was recorded only once. V and J are TRBV19 and TRBJ1-5; D is uncertain. There are 15 residues in the CDR3. The V end lost 1 base, the J end lost 0 bases, and 7 bases lay between the germline ends. CDR1 LNHDA and CDR2 SQIVND come from the germline V gene (reference sequence). The CDR3 bases are TGTGCCAGTAGTATAGGGGGATATAGCAATCAGCCCCAGCATTTT. Translating gives CASSIGGYSNQPQHF.

In this sample, this clonotype turned up a few times. The chain joins TRBV9 to TRBJ2-5; D not resolved. The CDR3 spans 11 residues. CDR1 and CDR2 (germline): SGDLS, YYNGEE. V was clipped by 0 bases and J by 7 bases, with 4 bases between them. Here the CDR3 DNA reads TGTGCCAGCAGCGTAGGCATGACCCAGTACTTC. It specifies CASSVGMTQYF.

The chain links TRBV12-3 or TRBV12-4 to TRBJ1-4; D not resolved. This CDR3 comprises 12 residues. Trimming left V 7 bases short and J 10 bases short, with 13 bases between. In DNA, the CDR3 is TGTGCCAGCACCCCCCCCCGGGGAAAACTGTTTTTT. Translating gives CASTPPRGKLFF.

This chain joins TRBV10-1 and TRBJ2-6; perhaps TRBD1 as D (6 bases). Looked up from germline, CDR1 is WNHNN and CDR2 is SYGVQD (reference sequence). There are 18 residues in the CDR3. Deletions cut 4 bases from V and 0 bases from J, with 16 bases between. CDR3 amino acids: CASSGPGTSSSGANVLTF. In DNA, the CDR3 is TGCGCCAGCAGTGGACCCGGGACATCCAGCTCTGGGGCCAACGTCCTGACTTTC.

The V gene is TRBV7-9, the J gene TRBJ1-6; D possibly corresponds to TRBD1 (5 bases). V lost 4 bases, J lost 0 bases, and 16 bases lay in between. CDR1 and CDR2 (germline): SEHNR, FQNEAQ (reference sequence). The CDR3 consists of 18 residues. CDR3 nucleotides: TGTGCCAGCAGCTCCGGGGGGAGACTTAGCTCCTATAATTCACCCCTCCACTTT. Protein sequence: CASSSGGRLSSYNSPLHF. Full variable domain (missing parts from reference TRBV7-9 and TRBJ1-6): DTGVSQNPRHKITKRGQNVTFRCDPISEHNRLYWYRQTLGQGPEFLTYFQNEAQLEKSRLLSDRFSAERPKGSFSTLEIQRTEQGDSAMYLCASSSGGRLSSYNSPLHFGNGTRLTVT.

This clonotype was picked up one time. V is TRBV11-2 and J is TRBJ2-4; a weak D match, TRBD2 (6 bases). V lost 5 bases to trimming and J lost 4 bases, with 15 bases between them. This CDR3 has 15 amino acids. Germline assignment: CDR1 SGHAT and CDR2 FQNNGV. The CDR3 nucleotides read TGTGCCAGCAGCCATGGGACGGCGGGGAAAAACATTCAGTACTTC. Translated: CASSHGTAGKNIQYF.

This clonotype has only one observation. The chain recombines TRBV2 with TRBJ1-1, with D perhaps TRBD1 (5 bases). With 9 bases removed from V and 1 base from J, the gap between germline ends came to 12 bases. This CDR3 contains 13 residues. In germline, CDR1 is SNHLY, CDR2 FYNNEI. The CDR3 protein is CASIGVGNTEAFF. The CDR3 DNA follows: TGTGCCAGTATAGGGGTGGGGAACACTGAAGCTTTCTTT.

This sequence joins TRBV20-1 and TRBJ2-5; 9 nucleotides align to TRBD1. The CDR3 is 13 amino acids. Germline loops: CDR1 DFQATT, CDR2 SNEGSKA (reference sequence). The ends lost 6 bases at V and 4 bases at J; junction bases unmatched: 6. The chain's CDR3 is CSAQDRGGETQYF. CDR3 bases: TGCAGTGCGCAGGACAGGGGCGGAGAGACCCAGTACTTC.

The genes are TRBV10-3 and TRBJ1-2; 9 bases are a match to TRBD1. This CDR3 comprises 16 residues. V lost 2 bases, J lost 4 bases, and 8 bases stayed unmatched. From germline, CDR1 is ENHRY and CDR2 SYGVKD. This CDR3 reads CAISENTGGVGYGYTF. In DNA, the CDR3 is TGTGCCATCAGTGAGAATACAGGGGGCGTCGGCTATGGCTACACCTTC.

The rearrangement links TRBV9 to TRBJ1-5; maybe TRBD1 (6 bases). The V and J ends lost 0 bases and 4 bases respectively, with 11 bases between them. The CDR3 runs to 15 residues. The germline V gene has CDR1 SGDLS and CDR2 YYNGEE. CDR3: CASSVGPGTNQPQHF. In DNA form, the CDR3 reads TGTGCCAGCAGCGTAGGCCCGGGGACAAATCAGCCCCAGCATTTT.